The 3 T cell receptor beta chains listed next were all sequenced from one sample in a study of T-cell reconstitution after alpha-beta-depleted transplantation in children. Unique molecular identifiers were used in preparing the TCRbeta library. TCRdb re-derived calls from the PCR reads in MiXCR, one entry per CDR3 protein. The table includes approximately 300,000 distinct CDR3 sequences, approximately 10% detected once. This material consisted of peripheral blood, taken 180 days after TCRalphabeta/CD19-depleted stem cell transplant. The source of these receptors is a male patient aged 2 to 9 who had a stem cell transplant for chronic granulomatous disease, so the T cells may come from the graft donor.

This clonotype was observed at least ten times. The chain recombines TRBV20-1 with TRBJ2-1; D is tentatively TRBD1 or TRBD2 (5 bases each). The CDR3 runs 14 residues. Trimming left V 3 bases short and J 8 bases short, with 17 bases between. In germline, CDR1 is DFQATT, CDR2 SNEGSKA (reference sequence). Here the CDR3 reads CSARRGASSYEQFF. CDR3 nucleotide sequence: TGCAGTGCTAGGAGAGGGGCTTCCAGCTATGAGCAGTTCTTC.

This clonotype occurred many times. The CDR3 is CAISKGAGELFF. The CDR3 DNA is TGTGCCATCAGTAAAGGGGCCGGGGAGCTGTTTTTT. J is TRBJ2-2 and V is TRBV10-3; weak D call: TRBD1 (5 bases). CDR3 length: 12 amino acids. The germline gives CDR1 ENHRY, CDR2 SYGVKD. V lost 5 bases, J lost 6 bases, and 7 bases lay in between.

This clonotype showed up many times. This chain joins TRBV7-2 and TRBJ2-7; 8 bases line up with TRBD2. There are 17 residues in the CDR3. Trimming took 5 bases from V and 2 from J; bases not matched to a gene: 14. Germline V lookup: CDR1 SGHTA, CDR2 FQGNSA. The CDR3, as DNA: TGTGCCAGCAGCGAATGGGTCAAGGCTAGCGGGCCCTACGAGCAGTACTTC. It encodes CASSEWVKASGPYEQYF.